This T cell receptor beta chain was identified in a study of T cells expressing NK-cell markers. Study information: It was sorted CD3+CD56-NKG2C+, CD3+CD56+NKG2C- and CD3+CD56+NKG2C+ T cells that provided the TCR beta repertoires. Within the sequenced cohort of eight donors, seven exhibited HCMV seropositivity and one was seronegative.

Germline V CDR1 and CDR2: MNHNS, SASEGT. This CDR3 is 15 amino acids long. UMI-tagged 5'RACE template switching yielded the TCR beta cDNA. TCRdb reprocessed the 5' RACE reads, with one entry per CDR3 protein and no DNA. Its table records roughly 180,000 distinct CDR3 sequences. The sequencing sample was made of blood T cells: a sorted CD56 or NKG2C T cell subset, CD4+ or CD8+ T cells, or bulk PBMC T cells (not recorded which). This sequence joins TRBV6-1 and TRBJ2-5; the D call from TCRdb, TRBD1, cannot be confirmed without DNA. The receptor was isolated from a woman between 18 and 69 years old in good health. CDR3 sequence: CASRPSGGQGETQYF.